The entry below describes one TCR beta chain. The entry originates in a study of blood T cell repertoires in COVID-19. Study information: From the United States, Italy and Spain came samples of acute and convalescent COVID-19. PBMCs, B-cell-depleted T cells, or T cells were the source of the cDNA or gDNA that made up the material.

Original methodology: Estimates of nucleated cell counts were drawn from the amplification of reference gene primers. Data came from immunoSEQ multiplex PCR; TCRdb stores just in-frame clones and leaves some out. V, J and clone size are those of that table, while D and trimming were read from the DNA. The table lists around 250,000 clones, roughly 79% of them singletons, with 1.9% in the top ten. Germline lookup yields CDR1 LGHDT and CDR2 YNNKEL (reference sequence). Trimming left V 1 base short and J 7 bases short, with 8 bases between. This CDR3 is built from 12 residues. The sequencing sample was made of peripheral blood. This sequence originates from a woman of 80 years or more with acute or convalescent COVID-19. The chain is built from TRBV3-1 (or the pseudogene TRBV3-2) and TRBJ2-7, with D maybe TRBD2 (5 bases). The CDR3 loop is CASSQGGMEQYF. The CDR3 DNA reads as TGTGCCAGCAGCCAAGGAGGGATGGAGCAGTACTTC.